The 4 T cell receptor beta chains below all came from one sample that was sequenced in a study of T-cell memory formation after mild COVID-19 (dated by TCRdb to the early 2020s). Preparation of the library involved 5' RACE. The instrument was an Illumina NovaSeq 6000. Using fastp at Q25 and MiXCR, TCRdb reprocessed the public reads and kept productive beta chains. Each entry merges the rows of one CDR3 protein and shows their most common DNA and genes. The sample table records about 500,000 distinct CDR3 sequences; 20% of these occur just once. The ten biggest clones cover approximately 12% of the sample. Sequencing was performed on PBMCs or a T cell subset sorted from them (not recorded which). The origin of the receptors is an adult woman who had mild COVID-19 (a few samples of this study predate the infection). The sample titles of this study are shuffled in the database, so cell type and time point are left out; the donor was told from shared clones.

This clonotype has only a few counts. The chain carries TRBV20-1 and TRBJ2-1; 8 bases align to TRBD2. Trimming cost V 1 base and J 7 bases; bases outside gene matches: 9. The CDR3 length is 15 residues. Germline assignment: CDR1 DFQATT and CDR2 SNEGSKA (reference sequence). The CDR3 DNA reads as TGCAGTGCTAGAGGACCAGCGGGAGTCGCAAATGAGCAGTTCTTC. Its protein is CSARGPAGVANEQFF.

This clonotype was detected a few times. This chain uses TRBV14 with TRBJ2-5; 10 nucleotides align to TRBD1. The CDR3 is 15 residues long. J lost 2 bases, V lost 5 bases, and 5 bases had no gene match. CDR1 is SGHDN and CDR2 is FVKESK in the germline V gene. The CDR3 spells CASSGTGAQQETQYF. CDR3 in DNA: TGTGCCAGCAGCGGGACAGGGGCCCAACAAGAGACCCAGTACTTC.

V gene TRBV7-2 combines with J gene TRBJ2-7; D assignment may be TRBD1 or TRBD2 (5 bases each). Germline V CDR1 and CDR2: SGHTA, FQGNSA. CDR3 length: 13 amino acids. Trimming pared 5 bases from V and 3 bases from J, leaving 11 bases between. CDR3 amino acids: CASSTAGSYEQYF. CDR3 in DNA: TGTGCCAGCAGCACAGCAGGGAGCTACGAGCAGTACTTC.

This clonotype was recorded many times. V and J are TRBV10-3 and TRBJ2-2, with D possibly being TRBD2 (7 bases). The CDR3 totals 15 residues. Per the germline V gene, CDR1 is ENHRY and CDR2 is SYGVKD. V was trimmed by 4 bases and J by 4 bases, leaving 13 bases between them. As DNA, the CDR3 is TGTGCCATCAGTGCGCGGGGGCCCCCCACCGGGGAGCTGTTTTTT. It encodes CAISARGPPTGELFF.